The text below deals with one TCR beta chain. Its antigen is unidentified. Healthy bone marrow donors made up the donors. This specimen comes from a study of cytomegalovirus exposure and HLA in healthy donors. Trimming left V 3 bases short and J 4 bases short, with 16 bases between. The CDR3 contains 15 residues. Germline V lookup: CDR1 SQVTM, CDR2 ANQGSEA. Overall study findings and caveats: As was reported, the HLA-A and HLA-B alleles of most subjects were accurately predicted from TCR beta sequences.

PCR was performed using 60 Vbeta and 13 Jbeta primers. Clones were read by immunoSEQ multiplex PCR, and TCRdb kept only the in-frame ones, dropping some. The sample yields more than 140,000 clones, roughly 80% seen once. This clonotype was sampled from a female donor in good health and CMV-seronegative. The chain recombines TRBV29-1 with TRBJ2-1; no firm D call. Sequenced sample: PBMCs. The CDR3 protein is CSVDHQETLYNEQFF. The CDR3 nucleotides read TGCAGCGTTGACCACCAAGAAACCCTATACAATGAGCAGTTCTTC.